This TCR beta chain is drawn from a study of identical twins. Whole-study results and caveats: Beta out-of-frame sequences showed weaker excess sharing between twins. Zero-insertion results could be subject to partial confounding by invariant MAIT and iNKT cells. Models, which agreed with sharing between unrelated individuals, nonetheless underestimated the out-of-frame TCR alpha sharing seen in monozygotic twins. Conclusions were based on cross-sectional statistical analysis, without following the same donors.

As regards this clonotype: What it binds is not known.

One entry per CDR3 protein, called by TCRdb with MiXCR from the 5' RACE reads. The top ten clones hold 1.9% of a sample with about 220,000 distinct CDR3 sequences, 7.5% of them seen once. These data also featured in a second study, about yellow fever vaccine responses in identical twins.

The TCR was taken from a woman aged 18-29 years in good health. Sequencing was performed on memory (CD45RO+) T cells sorted from blood.

The CDR3 DNA reads TGTGCCAGCAGCTTGAGGACAGGGGGCGTAGATACGCAGTATTTT. It specifies CASSLRTGGVDTQYF. The genes are TRBV5-4 and TRBJ2-3, with 11 bases aligning to TRBD1. The CDR3 runs to 15 residues. Germline lookup yields CDR1 SGHNT and CDR2 YYREEE (reference sequence). Trimming removed 1 base from V and 5 bases from J; junction bases left unmatched: 3.